This paragraph reports one TCR beta chain. Its antigen remains unknown. Germline CDR1 reads SGHVS; CDR2 reads FNYEAQ. The junction had 8 bases not matched to a gene; V was cut back by 2 bases and J by 2 bases. The CDR3 has 17 residues. The data are from a study of cytomegalovirus exposure and HLA in healthy donors. Overall study: Unique TCRs from HLA-typed donors, around 79 million of them, were held in an early data release.

Overall study findings and caveats: In a later analysis, donors in an Asian-associated ancestry cluster reportedly had fewer N-insertions in productive TCRs than the cohort mean.

Vbeta (60) and Jbeta (13) primers were used in the PCR. Repertoires were generated with immunoSEQ multiplex PCR, while TCRdb's copy carries only in-frame clones and drops some. The sample lists about 110,000 clones; 55% to 80% were seen once. The TCR comes from a woman in her 30s in good health and CMV-seronegative. V is TRBV7-6 and J is TRBJ1-1; 10 nucleotides agree with TRBD1. Specimen: PBMCs. The CDR3 DNA is TGTGCCAGCAGCTTAAACCCCGGGACAGGGGCCAACACTGAAGCTTTCTTT. It is translated as CASSLNPGTGANTEAFF.